This is a list of T cell receptor beta chains from one sample in a study of OX40 agonist ivuxolimab in advanced cancers. Profiling relied on immunoSEQ multiplex PCR, and the TCRdb table lists in-frame clones only, not all of them. Among about 31,000 clones listed, 80% to 90% were seen once. The sample here was CD4+ or CD8+ T cells sorted from blood, taken in a trial of the OX40 agonist ivuxolimab. These receptors all stem from an adult with an advanced solid tumor such as melanoma, head and neck, liver or kidney cancer. Each CDR3 is given with its conserved first and last residue. The D gene is left open where the match is weak. Only some rows state a clone size, as once, few, many or a class for expanded clones.

V,size,D,J,CDR3,DNA
TRBV7-3,medium-sized,.,TRBJ2-1,CASSTGNPYNEQFF,TGTGCCAGCAGCACAGGGAACCCTTACAATGAGCAGTTCTTC
TRBV28,.,.,TRBJ2-1,CASSFQEYNEQFF,TGTGCCAGCAGTTTTCAGGAGTACAATGAGCAGTTCTTC
TRBV7-3,.,.,TRBJ1-1,CASSLLRVGATEAFF,TGTGCCAGCAGCTTACTAAGGGTCGGGGCCACTGAAGCTTTCTTT
TRBV7-9,few,.,TRBJ2-7,CASSGLGESYEQYF,TGTGCCAGCAGCGGACTGGGGGAGTCCTACGAGCAGTACTTC
TRBV19,.,TRBD1,TRBJ1-2,CATQGQGISGYTF,TGTGCCACCCAAGGACAGGGTATAAGTGGCTACACCTTC
TRBV7-2,few,.,TRBJ1-1,CASSLGRTSEAFF,TGTGCCAGCAGCTTAGGTCGGACATCCGAAGCTTTCTTT
TRBV21-1,.,.,TRBJ2-1,CASSKGGGRRPKNNEQFF,TGTGCCAGCAGCAAAGGCGGCGGAAGAAGACCCAAAAACAATGAGCAGTTCTTC
TRBV5-5,.,.,TRBJ1-2,CASSYTFRASYGYTF,TGTGCCAGCAGCTACACCTTCAGGGCTAGCTATGGCTACACCTTC
TRBV9,.,.,TRBJ1-1,CASSVGVKGNTEAFF,TGTGCCAGCAGCGTAGGGGTTAAGGGGAACACTGAAGCTTTCTTT
TRBV25-1,few,TRBD1,TRBJ1-1,CASKESGQGLMNTEAFF,TGTGCCAGCAAAGAATCGGGACAGGGTTTAATGAACACTGAAGCTTTCTTT
TRBV2,.,TRBD1,TRBJ1-2,CASSEATGGGFGYTF,TGTGCCAGCAGTGAAGCGACAGGGGGCGGCTTTGGCTACACCTTC
TRBV6-6,.,.,TRBJ1-5,CASSYRHGESNQPQHF,TGTGCCAGCAGTTATCGGCACGGAGAGTCCAATCAGCCCCAGCATTTT
TRBV11-2,.,.,TRBJ1-6,CASSFNEVARSPLHF,TGTGCCAGCAGCTTTAACGAGGTCGCCAGGTCACCCCTCCACTTT
TRBV7-8,.,TRBD1,TRBJ2-7,CASSLGQGAGYEQYF,TGTGCCAGCAGCTTAGGGCAGGGGGCGGGCTACGAGCAGTACTTC
TRBV9,.,.,TRBJ2-1,CASSVGGTSYEQFF,TGTGCCAGCAGCGTAGGGGGGACATCCTATGAGCAGTTCTTC
TRBV4-1,once,TRBD1,TRBJ2-5,CASSLTGGNGETQYF,TGCGCCAGCAGCCTTACAGGGGGTAACGGGGAGACCCAGTACTTC
TRBV7-2,.,TRBD1,TRBJ1-6,CASSIRDRGYNSPLHF,TGTGCCAGCAGCATCAGGGACAGGGGGTATAATTCACCCCTCCACTTT
TRBV7-9,.,.,TRBJ2-1,CASSLKYNEQFF,TGTGCCAGCAGCTTGAAATACAATGAGCAGTTCTTC
TRBV2,hyperexpanded,.,TRBJ1-4,CASSELDSASNEKLFF,TGTGCCAGCAGTGAATTGGACTCCGCTTCTAATGAAAAACTGTTTTTT
TRBV7-6,.,.,TRBJ2-1,CASSFGPSYNEQFF,TGTGCCAGCAGCTTTGGCCCCTCCTACAATGAGCAGTTCTTC
TRBV18,.,TRBD1,TRBJ2-1,CASSPELTGDPTIVNEQFF,TGTGCCAGCTCACCCGAGTTAACAGGGGACCCCACTATCGTCAATGAGCAGTTCTTC
TRBV4-1,.,.,TRBJ2-5,CASSLERTEQETQYF,TGCGCCAGCAGCCTGGAGCGGACAGAACAAGAGACCCAGTACTTC
TRBV5-1,.,TRBD2,TRBJ2-7,CASSFPLAGDPYEQYF,TGCGCCAGCAGCTTTCCCCTAGCGGGGGACCCCTACGAGCAGTACTTC